This is a list of T cell receptor beta chains from one sample in a study of blood T cell repertoires in COVID-19. The table came from immunoSEQ multiplex PCR; TCRdb's copy has only in-frame clones and leaves some out. The table includes under 200,000 clones, about 88% detected once. The source material was peripheral blood. These receptors were collected from a woman aged 45-60 years with COVID-19, enrolled during active disease. Each CDR3 is given with its conserved first and last residue. The D gene is left open where the match is weak. Only part of the rows carry a size: once, few, many, or a class if the clone is expanded.

TRBJ2-5	TRBD2	NA	TRBV9	TGTGCCAGCAGCATAGGACTAGCGGAGGGCCAAGAGACCCAGTACTTC	CASSIGLAEGQETQYF
TRBJ2-5	TRBD2	NA	TRBV3-1/TRBV3-2	TGTGCCAGCAGCTATGGGACTAGCGGGGTAAAGACCCAGTACTTC	CASSYGTSGVKTQYF
TRBJ2-6	TRBD1	NA	TRBV30	TGTGCCTGGGGCAGGGGGCGAGCCAACGTCCTGACTTTC	CAWGRGRANVLTF
TRBJ2-1	TRBD2	NA	TRBV7-3	TGTGCCAGCAGCCCGGGGGGGAGCTCCTACAATGAGCAGTTCTTC	CASSPGGSSYNEQFF
TRBJ1-1	NA	once	TRBV3-1/TRBV3-2	TGTGCCAGCAGCCAAGGGCAAGGGGACACTGAAGCTTTCTTT	CASSQGQGDTEAFF
TRBJ1-5	TRBD1	NA	TRBV6-5	TGTGCCAGCAGTACTGGGACAGGTCATATACAGCCCCAGCATTTT	CASSTGTGHIQPQHF
TRBJ1-2	TRBD1	once	TRBV10-1	TGCGCCAGCAGTCCAGGGGGATTTGCCTATGGCTACACCTTC	CASSPGGFAYGYTF
TRBJ2-1	TRBD2	few	TRBV10-1	TGCGCCAGCAGTGAAAGTGTCCTCGGGCTAGCGGGGGGCAAGCAGCAGTTCTTC	CASSESVLGLAGGKQQFF
TRBJ1-1	TRBD1	NA	TRBV28	TGTGCCAGCAGTTTTCTATCCGGGACAGTCCATTTCTTT	CASSFLSGTVHFF
TRBJ1-5	NA	NA	TRBV6-5	TGTGCCAGCAAGCGTGATGGGGGCGCAAATCAGCCCCAGCATTTT	CASKRDGGANQPQHF
TRBJ2-1	TRBD1	once	TRBV7-2	TGTGCCAGCAGCGTGGGACAGGGGGTCGATGAGCAGTTCTTC	CASSVGQGVDEQFF
TRBJ1-2	TRBD1	NA	TRBV5-5	TGTGCCAGCAGCTCAACCGGGACAGGGGCACTTGGCGGCTACACCTTC	CASSSTGTGALGGYTF
TRBJ2-4	TRBD1	NA	TRBV2	TGTGCCAGCAGTGAAGCGCTTACGACAGGGGCCAAAAACATTCAGTACTTC	CASSEALTTGAKNIQYF
TRBJ1-5	NA	once	TRBV11-2	TGTGCCAGCAGCTTCAATGAGAATCAGCCCCAGCATTTT	CASSFNENQPQHF
TRBJ2-2	NA	NA	TRBV18	TGTGCCAGCTCACCACCGATACAGGGTCGAACCGGGGAGCTGTTTTTT	CASSPPIQGRTGELFF
TRBJ2-2	TRBD1	NA	TRBV2	TGTGCGGGGCGGACAGGGGAAGGATCCGGGGAGCTGTTTTTT	CAGRTGEGSGELFF
TRBJ1-1	TRBD1	NA	TRBV2	TGTGCCAGCAGTGAACAGGGGGTAAACGAAGCTTTCTTT	CASSEQGVNEAFF
TRBJ2-1	TRBD1	NA	TRBV19	TGTGCCAGTAGTATTCCCGACGGGACAGGGGGCCTCAATGAGCAGTTCTTC	CASSIPDGTGGLNEQFF
TRBJ2-4	TRBD1	once	TRBV3-1/TRBV3-2	TGTGCCAGCAGCCATACGGGACAGTCGGATTCTGGGTACTTC	CASSHTGQSDSGYF
TRBJ1-2	TRBD1	NA	TRBV28	TGTGCCAGCAGCTCACCCGGGACAGGGGGAAACTATGGCTACACCTTC	CASSSPGTGGNYGYTF
TRBJ1-1	NA	NA	TRBV9	TGTGCCAGCAGCGTAGATTCCGGACAAGTTGGGCAAGCTTTCTTT	CASSVDSGQVGQAFF
TRBJ1-3	NA	few	TRBV18	TGTGCCAGCTCACCATGGGACACAGAAAACACCATATATTTT	CASSPWDTENTIYF
TRBJ1-6	NA	NA	TRBV7-2	TGTGCCAGCAGCTTAGGCAGTCCAAATTCACCCCTCCACTTT	CASSLGSPNSPLHF
TRBJ1-2	TRBD1	NA	TRBV5-1	TGCGCCAGCAGCCCGGGACAGAACTATGGCTACACCTTC	CASSPGQNYGYTF
TRBJ1-1	NA	NA	TRBV19	TGTGCCAGTAGTATCGCATTTGGAGGGAGGGGGAACACTGAAGCTTTCTTT	CASSIAFGGRGNTEAFF
TRBJ1-1	NA	once	TRBV11-2	TGTGCCAGCAGCTCGATTCAGGGTAACACTGAAGCTTTCTTT	CASSSIQGNTEAFF
TRBJ2-1	TRBD2	NA	TRBV7-3	TGTGCCAGCAGCTTAGAGCGGGGAGTCTACAATGAGCAGTTCTTC	CASSLERGVYNEQFF
TRBJ2-3	TRBD2	NA	TRBV7-2	TGTGCCAGCAGAAAAGGCGGGGGGGCAGGGACAGATACGCAGTATTTT	CASRKGGGAGTDTQYF
TRBJ2-2	TRBD1	NA	TRBV5-1	TGCGCCAGCAGCTTGGCCGGAGGACAGGGGGGCACCGGGGAGCTGTTTTTT	CASSLAGGQGGTGELFF
TRBJ2-3	NA	NA	TRBV19	TGTGCCAGTAGTATAGATGAGAGCACAGATACGCAGTATTTT	CASSIDESTDTQYF
TRBJ1-1	NA	NA	TRBV2	TGTGCCAGCAGACCATTTGACACCCCGAACACTGAAGCTTTCTTT	CASRPFDTPNTEAFF
TRBJ2-5	NA	NA	TRBV7-6	TGTGCCAGCAGCGAAGACACCGGGGGGCGGGAGACCCAGTACTTC	CASSEDTGGRETQYF
TRBJ1-2	NA	few	TRBV28	TGTGCCAGCAGCCCCTCCGGTGTTGCGGGGCCAAACTATGGCTACACCTTC	CASSPSGVAGPNYGYTF
TRBJ2-5	TRBD1	NA	TRBV15	TGTGCCACCAGCGGACGGACAGGGGAAGAGACCCAGTACTTC	CATSGRTGEETQYF
TRBJ1-1	NA	NA	TRBV15	TGTGCCACCCAGACGGGAATGAACACTGAAGCTTTCTTT	CATQTGMNTEAFF
TRBJ1-3	NA	once	TRBV28	TGTGCCAGCAGCCAGTTAAGCTCTGGAAACACCATATATTTT	CASSQLSSGNTIYF
TRBJ2-7	NA	NA	TRBV5-1	TGCGCCAGCAGCCCTGGGGCAGGGTCCAACGAGCAGTACTTC	CASSPGAGSNEQYF
TRBJ2-7	TRBD1	NA	TRBV5-1	TGCGCCAGCAGCTTATACCCTGGACAGGGGGCCAGTGAGCAGTACTTC	CASSLYPGQGASEQYF
TRBJ1-3	NA	NA	TRBV30	TGTGCCTGGAGTGTGAGCGGGAGAAACACCATATATTTT	CAWSVSGRNTIYF
TRBJ1-3	NA	NA	TRBV5-6	TGTGCCAGCAGCTTCTTCTCTGGAAACACCATATATTTT	CASSFFSGNTIYF